This is a list of T cell receptor beta chains from one sample in a study of blood T cell repertoires in COVID-19. Clones were read by immunoSEQ multiplex PCR, and TCRdb kept only the in-frame ones, dropping some. The sample has approximately 82,000 clones, more than 80% seen once. Sequences were obtained from peripheral blood. The source of these receptors is a human donor in a cohort sampled during active COVID-19. The CDR3 runs from the conserved cysteine through the conserved F or W. Fields, in order: J gene, D gene, V gene, clone size, CDR3 DNA, CDR3 protein. The D gene is left open where the match is weak. Only some rows state a clone size, as once, few, many or a class for expanded clones.

TRBJ1-4,NA,TRBV7-2,NA,TGTGCCAGCAGCTCCCAGGGAATAGGGGAAAAACTGTTTTTT,CASSSQGIGEKLFF
TRBJ2-1,NA,TRBV11-2,NA,TGTGCCAGCAGCTCGCAGGACGGGGGCTACAATGAGCAGTTCTTC,CASSSQDGGYNEQFF
TRBJ1-1,TRBD1,TRBV27,NA,TGTGCCAGCAACTACAGGGGGAGGACTGAAGCTTTCTTT,CASNYRGRTEAFF
TRBJ1-2,NA,TRBV2,NA,TGTGCCAGCAGCGAACAGGGTTTTGGCTACACCTTC,CASSEQGFGYTF
TRBJ2-6,NA,TRBV4-3,few,TGCGCCAGCAGCCAAGATAAACTCCTCTCTGGGGCCAACGTCCTGACTTTC,CASSQDKLLSGANVLTF
TRBJ1-6,NA,TRBV10-2,NA,TGCGCCAGCAGCTCGACAGGATATAATTCACCCCTCCACTTT,CASSSTGYNSPLHF
TRBJ2-7,NA,TRBV4-3,NA,TGCGCCAGCAGCCCGGGGGTTGGGAATTCGGCCTACGAGCAGTACTTC,CASSPGVGNSAYEQYF
TRBJ2-3,TRBD2,TRBV11-3,NA,TGTGCCAGCAGCTTAGTGGCGGGGGCAGATACGCAGTATTTT,CASSLVAGADTQYF
TRBJ2-5,TRBD2,TRBV7-2,once,TGTGCCAGCAGCTTCCGGGGGGACCAAGAGACCCAGTACTTC,CASSFRGDQETQYF
TRBJ2-6,NA,TRBV29-1,once,TGCAGCGTTCTGAGTTCTGGGGCCAACGTCCTGACTTTC,CSVLSSGANVLTF
TRBJ1-2,NA,TRBV12-3/TRBV12-4,NA,TGTGCCAGCAGTTCGCGGGGGACGTTTGGCTACACCTTC,CASSSRGTFGYTF